This entry lists 2 T cell receptor beta chains sequenced from one sample in a study of glioma-infiltrating T cells after dendritic cell vaccination. The repertoire was sequenced with immunoSEQ multiplex PCR; TCRdb's copy has only in-frame clones and lacks some. The data show 70,000 to 90,000 clones, around 86% seen once. Time point denoted: after dendritic cell vaccination, including at tumor progression/relapse. Sequenced here: blood, sampled after dendritic cell vaccination. The receptor set was obtained from a human donor with glioblastoma.

The genes are TRBV5-1 and TRBJ2-1, with a weak D call TRBD2 (5 bases). Germline V lookup: CDR1 SGHRS, CDR2 YFSETQ. The CDR3 spans 14 residues. The ends were cut back, 0 bases at V and 6 bases at J, with 10 bases in the middle. The CDR3 DNA sequence: TGCGCCAGCAGCTTGGTCACGGGGTCCAATGAGCAGTTCTTC. Translating it yields CASSLVTGSNEQFF.

V is TRBV7-2 and J is TRBJ1-6; TRBD1 matches at 7 bases. Germline assignment: CDR1 SGHTA and CDR2 FQGNSA. J gave up 8 bases and V 1 base, and 5 bases lay outside the gene matches. The CDR3 covers 15 residues. The CDR3 loop reads CASSLEQGDYSPLHF. The CDR3 DNA sequence: TGTGCCAGCAGCTTAGAGCAGGGGGACTATTCACCCCTCCACTTT.